This T cell receptor (beta chain) was recorded in a study of shared clonotypes between healthy human individuals. V lost 8 bases and J lost 1; bases outside the gene matches: 6. The CDR3 loop spans 14 amino acids. CDR1 and CDR2 from the germline V gene are MDHEN and SYDVKM. The table came from immunoSEQ multiplex PCR; TCRdb's copy has only in-frame clones and leaves some out. Found here are some 2.4 million clones, approximately 93% of them singletons; the top ten hold 0.36%. This receptor was obtained from a man between 18 and 35 years old in good health. Some clones in this sample may be carry-over from other donors' samples. The rearrangement joins TRBV28 to TRBJ1-1; 8 nucleotides agree with TRBD1. The sequencing sample was made of naive CD4+ T cells from PBMCs. The subset is: CD45RA+ positively selected. CDR3: CASGSTGANTEAFF. CDR3 DNA sequence: TGTGCCAGCGGTTCGACAGGGGCGAACACTGAAGCTTTCTTT.